This T cell receptor beta chain was identified during a study of cytomegalovirus exposure and HLA in healthy donors. Study-wide results and caveats: A previous analysis found most TCR beta V segments productive roughly 87% or roughly 30% of the time.

The CDR3 runs 15 residues. Germline CDR1 and CDR2: MDHEN and SYDVKM. The V and J ends lost 5 bases and 5 bases, in that order; junction bases with no gene match: 8. PCR amplification relied on 60 Vbeta primers (plus 13 Jbeta primers). TCRdb keeps only in-frame clones here, not all; method: immunoSEQ multiplex PCR. The data hold about 160,000 clones, with around three quarters observed a single time. About this clone: The antigen is unknown.

The chain combines TRBV28 with TRBJ2-7; 11 positions match TRBD2. The origin of this receptor is a man aged 35-49 years in good health and CMV-seronegative. Sequenced sample: PBMCs. CDR3 bases: TGTGCCAGCAGTGTACTAGCGGGAGTAATCAACGAGCAGTACTTC. It encodes CASSVLAGVINEQYF.